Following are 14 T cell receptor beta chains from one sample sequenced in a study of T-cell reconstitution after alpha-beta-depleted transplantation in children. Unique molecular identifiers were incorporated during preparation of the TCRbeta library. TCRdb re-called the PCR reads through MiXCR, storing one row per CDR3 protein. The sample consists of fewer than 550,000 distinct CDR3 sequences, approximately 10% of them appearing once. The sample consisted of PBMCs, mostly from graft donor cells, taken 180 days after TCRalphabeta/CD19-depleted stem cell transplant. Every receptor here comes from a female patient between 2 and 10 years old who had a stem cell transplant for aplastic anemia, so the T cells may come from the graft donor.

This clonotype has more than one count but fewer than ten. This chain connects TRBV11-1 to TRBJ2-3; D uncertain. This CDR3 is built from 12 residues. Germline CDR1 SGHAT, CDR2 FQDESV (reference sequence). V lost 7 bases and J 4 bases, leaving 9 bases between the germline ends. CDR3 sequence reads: CASTGGPDTQYF. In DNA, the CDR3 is TGTGCCAGCACCGGTGGCCCAGATACGCAGTATTTT.

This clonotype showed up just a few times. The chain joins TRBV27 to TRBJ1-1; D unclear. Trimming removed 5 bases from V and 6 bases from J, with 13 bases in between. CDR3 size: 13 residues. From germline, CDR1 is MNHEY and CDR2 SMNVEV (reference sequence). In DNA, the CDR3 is TGTGCCAGCAGTCCCTCGCGCCTGGCTGAAGCTTTCTTT. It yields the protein CASSPSRLAEAFF.

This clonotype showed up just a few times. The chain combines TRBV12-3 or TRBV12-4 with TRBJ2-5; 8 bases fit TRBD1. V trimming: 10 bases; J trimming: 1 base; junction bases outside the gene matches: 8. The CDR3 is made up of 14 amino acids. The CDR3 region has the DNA TGTGCCACCACGCAGGGGGCAGGCCAAGAGACCCAGTACTTC. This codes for CATTQGAGQETQYF.

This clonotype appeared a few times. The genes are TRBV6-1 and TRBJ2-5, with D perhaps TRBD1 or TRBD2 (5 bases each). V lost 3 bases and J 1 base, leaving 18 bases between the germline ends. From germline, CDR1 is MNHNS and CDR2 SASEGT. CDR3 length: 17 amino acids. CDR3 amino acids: CASSDYRWGLSQETQYF. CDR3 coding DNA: TGTGCCAGCAGTGATTATCGGTGGGGGTTGAGCCAAGAGACCCAGTACTTC.

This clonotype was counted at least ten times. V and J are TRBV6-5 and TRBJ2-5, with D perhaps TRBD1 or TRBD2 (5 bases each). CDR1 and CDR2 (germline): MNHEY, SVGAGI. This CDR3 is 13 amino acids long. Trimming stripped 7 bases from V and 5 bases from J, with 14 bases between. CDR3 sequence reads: CASMLRGVETQYF. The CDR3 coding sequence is TGTGCCAGCATGTTACGAGGGGTCGAGACCCAGTACTTC.

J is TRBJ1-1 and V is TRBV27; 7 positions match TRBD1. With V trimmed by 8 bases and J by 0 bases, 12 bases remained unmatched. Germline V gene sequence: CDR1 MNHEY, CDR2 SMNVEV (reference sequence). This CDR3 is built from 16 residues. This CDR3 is CASGRGQVFMNTEAFF. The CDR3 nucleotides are TGTGCCAGCGGCAGAGGACAGGTATTCATGAACACTGAAGCTTTCTTT.

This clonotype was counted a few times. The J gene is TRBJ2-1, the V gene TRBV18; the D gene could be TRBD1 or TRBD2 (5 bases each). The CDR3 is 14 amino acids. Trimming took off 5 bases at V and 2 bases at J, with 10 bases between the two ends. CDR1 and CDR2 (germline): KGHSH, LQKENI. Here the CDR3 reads CASSVGAPYNEQFF. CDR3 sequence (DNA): TGTGCCAGCTCAGTCGGGGCCCCCTACAATGAGCAGTTCTTC.

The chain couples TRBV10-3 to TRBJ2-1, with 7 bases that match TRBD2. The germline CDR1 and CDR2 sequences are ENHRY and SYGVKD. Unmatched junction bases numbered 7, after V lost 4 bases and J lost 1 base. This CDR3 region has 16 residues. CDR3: CAISGEEGGSYNEQFF. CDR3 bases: TGTGCCATCAGTGGCGAAGAGGGAGGGTCCTACAATGAGCAGTTCTTC.

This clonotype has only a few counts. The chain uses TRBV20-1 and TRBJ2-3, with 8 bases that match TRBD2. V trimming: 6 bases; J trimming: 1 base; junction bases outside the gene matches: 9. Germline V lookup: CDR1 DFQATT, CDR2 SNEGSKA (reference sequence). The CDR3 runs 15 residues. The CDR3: CSAPRAGGGTDTQYF. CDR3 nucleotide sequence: TGCAGTGCCCCTCGGGCGGGAGGAGGCACAGATACGCAGTATTTT.

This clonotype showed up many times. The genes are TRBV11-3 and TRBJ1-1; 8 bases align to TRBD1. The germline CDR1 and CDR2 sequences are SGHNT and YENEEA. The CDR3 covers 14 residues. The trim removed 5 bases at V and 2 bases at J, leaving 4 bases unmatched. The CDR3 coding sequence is TGTGCCAGCAGCCGGGGACAGGAAAACACTGAAGCTTTCTTT. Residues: CASSRGQENTEAFF.

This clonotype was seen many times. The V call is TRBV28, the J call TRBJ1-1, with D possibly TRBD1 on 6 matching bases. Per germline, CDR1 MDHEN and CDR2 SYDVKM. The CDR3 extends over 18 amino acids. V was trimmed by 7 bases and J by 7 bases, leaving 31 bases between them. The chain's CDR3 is CASTPRHRDTPRLGEAFF. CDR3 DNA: TGTGCCAGCACACCACGGCACCGGGACACCCCGCGGCTAGGTGAAGCTTTCTTT.

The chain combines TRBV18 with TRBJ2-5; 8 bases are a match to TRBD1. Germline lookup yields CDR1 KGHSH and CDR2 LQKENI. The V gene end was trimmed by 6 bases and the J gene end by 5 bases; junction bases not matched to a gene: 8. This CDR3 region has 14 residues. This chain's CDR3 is CASSPGQGVETQYF. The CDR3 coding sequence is TGTGCCAGCTCCCCCGGACAGGGCGTGGAGACCCAGTACTTC.

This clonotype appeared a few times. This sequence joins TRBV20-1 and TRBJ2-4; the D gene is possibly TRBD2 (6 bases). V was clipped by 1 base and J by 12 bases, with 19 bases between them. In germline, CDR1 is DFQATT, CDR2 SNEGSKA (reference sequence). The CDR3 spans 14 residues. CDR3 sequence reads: CSARANLDTDYQYF. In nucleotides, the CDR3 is TGCAGTGCTAGAGCCAACCTGGACACGGACTATCAGTACTTC.

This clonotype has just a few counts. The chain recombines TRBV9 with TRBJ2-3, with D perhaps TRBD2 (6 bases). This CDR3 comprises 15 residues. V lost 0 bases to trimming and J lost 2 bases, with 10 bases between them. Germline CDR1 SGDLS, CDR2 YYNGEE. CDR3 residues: CASSVDGSSTDTQYF. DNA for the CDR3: TGTGCCAGCAGCGTAGACGGGAGTTCCACAGATACGCAGTATTTT.